The 14 T cell receptor beta chains reported below all come from one sample, sequenced in a study of shared clonotypes between healthy human individuals. The naive CD8 population came from CD45RO-negative cells selected for CCR7, without terminally differentiated effector memory CD45RA+ cells. The table came from immunoSEQ multiplex PCR; TCRdb's copy has only in-frame clones and leaves some out. There are roughly 770,000 clones in the sample; around 96% occur only once, and under 0.25% lies in the top ten. Sequencing was carried out using naive CD8+ T cells sorted from blood. Receptors were obtained from a man in his thirties or forties in good health.

The V call is TRBV9, the J call TRBJ2-7; perhaps TRBD1 as D (6 bases). CDR1 is SGDLS, CDR2 YYNGEE, per germline. The CDR3 covers 14 residues. V was pared by 4 bases and J by 3 bases, with 14 bases between. The chain's CDR3 is CASSLGTRGYEQYF. DNA for the CDR3: TGTGCCAGCAGCCTCGGGACACGGGGCTACGAGCAGTACTTC.

The chain links TRBV9 to TRBJ1-2; D ambiguous. V gave up 4 bases and J gave up 5 bases, with 12 bases separating them. The CDR3 runs to 13 residues. The germline CDR1 and CDR2 sequences are SGDLS and YYNGEE. Here the CDR3 DNA reads TGTGCCAGCAGCCCTACCCAGCTGTATGGCTACACCTTC. Its protein is CASSPTQLYGYTF.

The chain carries TRBV19 and TRBJ2-7, with 10 bases matching TRBD2. The trim removed 5 bases at V and 2 bases at J, leaving 3 bases unmatched. CDR1 LNHDA and CDR2 SQIVND come from the germline V gene (reference sequence). This CDR3 comprises 14 residues. Written as DNA, the CDR3 is TGTGCCAGTAGTCTGCTAGCGGGAGCCTACGAGCAGTACTTC. It is translated as CASSLLAGAYEQYF.

This clone was seen a single time. The rearrangement uses TRBV5-4 and TRBJ1-1; possible D gene TRBD1, 6 bases. Trimming cost V 4 bases and J 4 bases, with 8 bases left between them. CDR1 SGHNT and CDR2 YYREEE come from the germline V gene (reference sequence). The CDR3 covers 12 residues. This chain's CDR3 is CASSRGGTEAFF. For the CDR3, the DNA is TGTGCCAGCAGCCGAGGGGGCACTGAAGCTTTCTTT.

This clone was detected once. The V and J genes are TRBV6-5 and TRBJ2-7; 7 nucleotides align to TRBD2. Germline V gives CDR1 MNHEY, CDR2 SVGAGI. V lost 5 bases to trimming and J lost 2 bases; unmatched junction nucleotides: 9. The CDR3 sequence is 15 residues long. CDR3: CASSAKPGLAYEQYF. In DNA form, the CDR3 reads TGTGCCAGCAGTGCCAAACCTGGACTAGCCTACGAGCAGTACTTC.

This chain uses TRBV25-1 with TRBJ1-1; D gene ambiguous. V was shortened by 2 bases and J by 4 bases, with 8 bases between the two germline ends. The CDR3 consists of 13 residues. Germline-derived CDR1 and CDR2 are MGHDK and SYGVNS. In nucleotides, the CDR3 is TGTGCCAGCAGTGAAAAATTGCTCACTGAAGCTTTCTTT. Its translation is CASSEKLLTEAFF.

The rearrangement links TRBV27 to TRBJ2-6; no clear D gene. The CDR3 extends over 18 amino acids. In germline, CDR1 is MNHEY, CDR2 SMNVEV (reference sequence). V lost 0 bases to trimming and J lost 0 bases, with 12 bases between them. CDR3 in amino acids: CASSLSITEYSGANVLTF. The CDR3 DNA reads TGTGCCAGCAGTTTATCGATAACGGAATACTCTGGGGCCAACGTCCTGACTTTC.

This clone came up once. The chain recombines TRBV15 with TRBJ2-3; D may be TRBD2 (6 bases). The CDR3 contains 14 residues. The germline gives CDR1 LNHNV, CDR2 YYDKDF (reference sequence). Trimming cost V 0 bases and J 3 bases, with 7 bases left between them. The CDR3 spells CATSREAGTDTQYF. Written as DNA, the CDR3 is TGTGCCACCAGCAGAGAGGCGGGGACAGATACGCAGTATTTT.

The rearrangement joins TRBV25-1 to TRBJ1-4; D is perhaps TRBD1 (6 bases). The V end was cut by 7 bases, the J end by 2 bases, with 8 bases between. CDR1 is MGHDK and CDR2 is SYGVNS in the germline V gene. The CDR3 has 13 amino acids. CDR3 protein: CASIGQTNEKLFF. The CDR3 DNA reads TGTGCCAGCATCGGACAGACTAATGAAAAACTGTTTTTT.

A single count supports this clone. The rearrangement joins TRBV28 to TRBJ1-1, with a tentative D call TRBD1 (5 bases). V dropped 5 bases and J dropped 5 bases, with 15 bases sitting between them. The germline V gene encodes CDR1 MDHEN and CDR2 SYDVKM. This CDR3 contains 14 residues. The CDR3 protein is CASSRYRSRTEAFF. In DNA form, the CDR3 reads TGTGCCAGCAGTCGTTACAGGTCTAGAACTGAAGCTTTCTTT.

This sequence joins TRBV7-2 and TRBJ2-3; TRBD2 matches 12 bases. The CDR3 totals 17 residues. Trimming removed 3 bases from V and 3 bases from J; junction bases left unmatched: 7. Germline CDR1 is SGHTA and CDR2 is FQGNSA. Written as DNA, the CDR3 is TGTGCCAGCAGCTTGAACAGACTAGCGGGGGTGACAGATACGCAGTATTTT. As protein: CASSLNRLAGVTDTQYF.

The chain links TRBV7-6 to TRBJ2-2, with TRBD2 identical over 11 bases. J gave up 4 bases and V 5 bases, and 9 bases lay outside the gene matches. Per germline, CDR1 SGHVS and CDR2 FNYEAQ. The CDR3 has 17 residues. The chain's CDR3 is CASSPYTSGSRTGELFF. The DNA of the CDR3 is TGTGCCAGCAGCCCCTACACTAGCGGGAGCCGCACCGGGGAGCTGTTTTTT.

The chain uses TRBV30 and TRBJ1-5; 7 bases line up with TRBD1. This CDR3 region has 17 residues. CDR1 GTSNPN and CDR2 SVGIG come from the germline V gene (reference sequence). The V gene end was trimmed by 2 bases and the J gene end by 4 bases; junction bases not matched to a gene: 14. The chain's CDR3 is CAWSPSTGHTGNQPQHF. CDR3 bases: TGTGCCTGGAGTCCCTCGACAGGGCATACAGGAAATCAGCCCCAGCATTTT.

The chain joins TRBV11-2 to TRBJ1-1; D might be TRBD1 (6 bases). Germline V gene lookup returns CDR1 SGHAT and CDR2 FQNNGV. Trimming shortened V by 8 bases and J by 1 base, and 17 bases separated the two germline ends. This CDR3 is built from 15 residues. CDR3 coding DNA: TGTGCCAGCTCCCGAGCGGGGGGCACGAACACTGAAGCTTTCTTT. Residues: CASSRAGGTNTEAFF.